This T cell receptor beta chain stems from a study of T-cell memory formation after mild COVID-19. General observations from the study: Mainly in CM and EM were contracting CD4+ clones; CD8+ were in EMRA. The finding that pre-infection memory included some responding clones suggested that cross-reactive memory joined. From day 15 to 85, contracting clones were balanced between CD4 and CD8, whereas later expanders leaned toward CD4+.

TCRdb reprocessed the 5' RACE reads via MiXCR and lists one record per CDR3 protein. The profile shows 580,000 or so distinct CDR3 sequences, around 16% of them singletons. Notes on this clonotype: What it recognizes is unknown.

V was clipped by 0 bases and J by 5 bases; unmatched bases: 6. The CDR3 has 15 amino acids. Germline CDR1 SGHRS, CDR2 YFSETQ. The sequence derives from an adult woman who had mild COVID-19 (a few samples of this study predate the infection). Cell type and time point are not known. The chain employs TRBV5-1 and TRBJ2-7; 9 bases map to TRBD1. The specimen sequenced was PBMCs or a T cell subset sorted from them (not recorded which). DNA of the CDR3: TGCGCCAGCAGCTTGGTGGACAGGGGATATAACGAGCAGTACTTC. This gives the protein CASSLVDRGYNEQYF.